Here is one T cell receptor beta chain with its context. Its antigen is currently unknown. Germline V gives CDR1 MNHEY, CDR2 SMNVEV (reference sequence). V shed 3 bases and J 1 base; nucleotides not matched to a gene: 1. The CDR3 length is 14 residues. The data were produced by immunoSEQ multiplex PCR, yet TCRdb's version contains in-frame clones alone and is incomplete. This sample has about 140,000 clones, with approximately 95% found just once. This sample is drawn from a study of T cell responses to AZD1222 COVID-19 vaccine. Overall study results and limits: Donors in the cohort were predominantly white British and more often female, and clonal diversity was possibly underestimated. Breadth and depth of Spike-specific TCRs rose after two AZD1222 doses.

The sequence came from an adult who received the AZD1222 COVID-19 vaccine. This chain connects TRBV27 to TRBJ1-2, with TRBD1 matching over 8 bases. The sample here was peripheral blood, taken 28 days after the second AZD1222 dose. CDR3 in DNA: TGTGCCAGCAGTTTGACAGGGGATAACTATGGCTACACCTTC. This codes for CASSLTGDNYGYTF.